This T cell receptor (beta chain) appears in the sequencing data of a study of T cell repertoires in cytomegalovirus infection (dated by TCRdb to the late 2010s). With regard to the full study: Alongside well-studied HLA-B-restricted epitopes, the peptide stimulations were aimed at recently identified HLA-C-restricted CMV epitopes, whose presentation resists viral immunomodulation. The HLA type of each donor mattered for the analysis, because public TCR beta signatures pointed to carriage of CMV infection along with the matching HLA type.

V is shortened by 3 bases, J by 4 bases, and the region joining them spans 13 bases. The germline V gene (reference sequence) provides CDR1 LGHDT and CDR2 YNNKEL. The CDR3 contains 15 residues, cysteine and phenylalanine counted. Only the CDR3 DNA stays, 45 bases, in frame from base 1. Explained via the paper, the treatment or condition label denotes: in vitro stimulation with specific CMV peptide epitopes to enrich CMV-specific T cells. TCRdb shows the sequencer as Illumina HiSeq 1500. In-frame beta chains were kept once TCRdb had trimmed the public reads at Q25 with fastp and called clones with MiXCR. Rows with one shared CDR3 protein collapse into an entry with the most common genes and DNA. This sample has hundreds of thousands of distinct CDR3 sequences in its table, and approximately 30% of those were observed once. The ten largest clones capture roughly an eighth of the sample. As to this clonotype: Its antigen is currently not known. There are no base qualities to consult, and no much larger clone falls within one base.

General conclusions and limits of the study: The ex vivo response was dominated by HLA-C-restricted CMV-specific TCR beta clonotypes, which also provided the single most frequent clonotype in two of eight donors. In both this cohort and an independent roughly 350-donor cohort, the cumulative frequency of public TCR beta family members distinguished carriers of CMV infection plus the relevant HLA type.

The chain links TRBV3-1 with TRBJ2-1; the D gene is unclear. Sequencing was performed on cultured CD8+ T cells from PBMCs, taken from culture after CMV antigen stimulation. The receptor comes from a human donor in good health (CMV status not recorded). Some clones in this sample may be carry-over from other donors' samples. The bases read TGTGCCAGCAGCCAGGAATTTCATGATTACAATGAGCAGTTCTTC. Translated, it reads CASSQEFHDYNEQFF.